The present entry profiles one TCR beta chain with its context. TRB cDNA libraries were made by UMI-labeled 5' RACE. TCRdb derives one entry per CDR3 protein from the 5' RACE reads, leaving out DNA. This sample's table reports 100,000 to 150,000 distinct CDR3 sequences. The source of the sample is a study of CXCR3-negative and CXCR3-positive naive CD8 T cells. The CDR3 covers 16 residues. Germline loops: CDR1 DFQATT, CDR2 SNEGSKA (reference sequence). Sequencing was done on a sample of naive CXCR3- CD8+ T cells from blood. Subset of the sample: CD45RO-CCR7+CD27+CD95- naive CD8+ T cells lacking CXCR3 (TNR3-). The chain carries TRBV20-1 and TRBJ2-3; TCRdb proposes TRBD2, but this gene call is untestable without DNA. This receptor was taken from a human donor in good health. Some clones in this sample may be carry-over from other donors' samples. The CDR3 sequence: CSANGGSDSSTDTQYF.